Detailed here is one T cell receptor beta chain. Its antigen is as yet unknown. Germline CDR1 and CDR2: MNHEY and SMNVEV (reference sequence). Germline trimming cut 0 bases from V and 4 bases from J; bases unmatched to any gene: 6. This CDR3 has 15 amino acids. Selected pancreatic ductal adenocarcinoma patients had undergone surgery without neoadjuvant therapy. The source of the sample is a study of T cells in pancreatic ductal adenocarcinoma. General study findings and limits: Tumor samples had fewer productive templates and approximately 8-fold fewer unique clonotypes than blood. No significant tumor-blood clonality difference; means were about 0.1 and 0.065. Tumor-versus-blood clonality comparisons may be biased toward lower tumor diversity. The resected pancreatic cancer cohort was biased toward the minority with early-stage disease.

Measured with immunoSEQ multiplex PCR; TCRdb has only the in-frame clones, and not every one. This repertoire shows about 98,000 clones, roughly 95% found once; its top ten account for 3.1%. The specimen sequenced was PBMCs. This chain connects TRBV27 to TRBJ2-7; 7 nucleotides line up with TRBD1. The receptor was isolated from a human donor with pancreatic ductal adenocarcinoma. The CDR3 nucleotides read TGTGCCAGCAGTTTATCGTTTGACAGGGCTTACGAGCAGTACTTC. Translation: CASSLSFDRAYEQYF.